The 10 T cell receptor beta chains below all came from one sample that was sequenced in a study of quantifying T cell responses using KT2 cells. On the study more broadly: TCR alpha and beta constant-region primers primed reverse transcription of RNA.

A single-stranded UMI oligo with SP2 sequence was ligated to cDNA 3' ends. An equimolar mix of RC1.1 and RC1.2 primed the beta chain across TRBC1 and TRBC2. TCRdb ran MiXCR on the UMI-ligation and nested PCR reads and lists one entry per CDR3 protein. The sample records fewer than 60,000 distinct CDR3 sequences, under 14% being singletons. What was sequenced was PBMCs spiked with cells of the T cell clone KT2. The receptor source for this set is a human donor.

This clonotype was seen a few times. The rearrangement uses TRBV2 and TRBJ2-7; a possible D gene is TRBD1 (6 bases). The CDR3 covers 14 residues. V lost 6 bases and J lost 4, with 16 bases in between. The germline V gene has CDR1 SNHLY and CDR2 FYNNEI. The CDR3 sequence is CASSQQGLGYEQYF. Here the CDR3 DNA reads TGTGCCAGCAGCCAACAGGGTTTAGGGTACGAGCAGTACTTC.

CDR3: CASSRKGEGRSYNEQFF. Here the CDR3 DNA reads TGTGCCAGCAGCAGGAAGGGGGAGGGCCGCTCCTACAATGAGCAGTTCTTC. The genes are TRBV12-3 or TRBV12-4 and TRBJ2-1; TRBD2 might be the D (7 bases). V lost 6 bases and J 0 bases, leaving 18 bases between the germline ends. This CDR3 has 17 amino acids.

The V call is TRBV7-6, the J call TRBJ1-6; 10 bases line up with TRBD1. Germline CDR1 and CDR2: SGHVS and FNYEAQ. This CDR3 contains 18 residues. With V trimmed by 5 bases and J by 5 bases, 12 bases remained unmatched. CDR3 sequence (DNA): TGTGCCAGCAGCCCCTCCTCCGGGACAGGGGCCAATAATTCACCCCTCCACTTT. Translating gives CASSPSSGTGANNSPLHF.

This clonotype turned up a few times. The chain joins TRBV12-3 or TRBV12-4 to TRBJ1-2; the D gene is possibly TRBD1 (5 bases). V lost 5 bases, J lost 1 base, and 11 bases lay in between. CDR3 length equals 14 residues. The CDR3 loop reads CASSHGTFNYGYTF. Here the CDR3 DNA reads TGTGCCAGCAGTCACGGGACCTTTAACTATGGCTACACCTTC.

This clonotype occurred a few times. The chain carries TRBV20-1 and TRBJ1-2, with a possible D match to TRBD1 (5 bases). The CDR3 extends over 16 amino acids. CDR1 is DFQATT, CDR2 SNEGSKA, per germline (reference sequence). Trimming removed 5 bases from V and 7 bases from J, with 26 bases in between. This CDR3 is CSAARLLGVRVGGYTF. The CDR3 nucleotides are TGCAGTGCTGCTCGATTACTAGGGGTGAGGGTCGGTGGCTACACCTTC.

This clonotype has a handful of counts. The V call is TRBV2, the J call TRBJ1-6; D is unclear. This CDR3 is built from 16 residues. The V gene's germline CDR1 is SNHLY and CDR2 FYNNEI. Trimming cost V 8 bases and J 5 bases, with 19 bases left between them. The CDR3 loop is CASRAASTPHNSPLHF. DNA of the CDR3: TGTGCCAGCCGGGCGGCATCAACCCCTCATAATTCACCCCTCCACTTT.

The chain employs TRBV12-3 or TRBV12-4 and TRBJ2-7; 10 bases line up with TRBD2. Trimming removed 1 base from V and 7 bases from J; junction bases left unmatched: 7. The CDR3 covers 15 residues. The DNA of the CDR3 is TGTGCCAGCAGTTTAGTTCTAGCGGGGGAGGGGGAGCAGTACTTC. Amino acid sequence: CASSLVLAGEGEQYF.

CDR3 residues: CASSIGTGSKQQYF. Written as DNA, the CDR3 is TGTGCCAGTAGTATCGGGACAGGAAGTAAACAGCAGTACTTC. V usage is TRBV19 and J usage is TRBJ2-7; 8 bases line up with TRBD1. Germline V gives CDR1 LNHDA, CDR2 SQIVND (reference sequence). This CDR3 is 14 amino acids long. After removal of 3 bases from V and 8 bases from J, the junction contained 9 bases not matched to a gene.

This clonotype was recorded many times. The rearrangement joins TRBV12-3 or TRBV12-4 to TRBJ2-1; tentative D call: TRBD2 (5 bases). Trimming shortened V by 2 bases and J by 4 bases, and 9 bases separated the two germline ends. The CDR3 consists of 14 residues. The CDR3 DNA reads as TGTGCCAGCAGTTTAAACGGGATGTACAATGAGCAGTTCTTC. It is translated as CASSLNGMYNEQFF.

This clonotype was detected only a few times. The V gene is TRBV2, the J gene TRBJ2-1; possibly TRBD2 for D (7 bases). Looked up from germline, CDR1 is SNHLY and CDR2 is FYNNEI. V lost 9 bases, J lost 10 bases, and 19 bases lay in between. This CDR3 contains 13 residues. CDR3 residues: CARGGASRKEQFF. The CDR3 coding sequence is TGTGCCAGAGGGGGGGCGTCTCGGAAGGAGCAGTTCTTC.